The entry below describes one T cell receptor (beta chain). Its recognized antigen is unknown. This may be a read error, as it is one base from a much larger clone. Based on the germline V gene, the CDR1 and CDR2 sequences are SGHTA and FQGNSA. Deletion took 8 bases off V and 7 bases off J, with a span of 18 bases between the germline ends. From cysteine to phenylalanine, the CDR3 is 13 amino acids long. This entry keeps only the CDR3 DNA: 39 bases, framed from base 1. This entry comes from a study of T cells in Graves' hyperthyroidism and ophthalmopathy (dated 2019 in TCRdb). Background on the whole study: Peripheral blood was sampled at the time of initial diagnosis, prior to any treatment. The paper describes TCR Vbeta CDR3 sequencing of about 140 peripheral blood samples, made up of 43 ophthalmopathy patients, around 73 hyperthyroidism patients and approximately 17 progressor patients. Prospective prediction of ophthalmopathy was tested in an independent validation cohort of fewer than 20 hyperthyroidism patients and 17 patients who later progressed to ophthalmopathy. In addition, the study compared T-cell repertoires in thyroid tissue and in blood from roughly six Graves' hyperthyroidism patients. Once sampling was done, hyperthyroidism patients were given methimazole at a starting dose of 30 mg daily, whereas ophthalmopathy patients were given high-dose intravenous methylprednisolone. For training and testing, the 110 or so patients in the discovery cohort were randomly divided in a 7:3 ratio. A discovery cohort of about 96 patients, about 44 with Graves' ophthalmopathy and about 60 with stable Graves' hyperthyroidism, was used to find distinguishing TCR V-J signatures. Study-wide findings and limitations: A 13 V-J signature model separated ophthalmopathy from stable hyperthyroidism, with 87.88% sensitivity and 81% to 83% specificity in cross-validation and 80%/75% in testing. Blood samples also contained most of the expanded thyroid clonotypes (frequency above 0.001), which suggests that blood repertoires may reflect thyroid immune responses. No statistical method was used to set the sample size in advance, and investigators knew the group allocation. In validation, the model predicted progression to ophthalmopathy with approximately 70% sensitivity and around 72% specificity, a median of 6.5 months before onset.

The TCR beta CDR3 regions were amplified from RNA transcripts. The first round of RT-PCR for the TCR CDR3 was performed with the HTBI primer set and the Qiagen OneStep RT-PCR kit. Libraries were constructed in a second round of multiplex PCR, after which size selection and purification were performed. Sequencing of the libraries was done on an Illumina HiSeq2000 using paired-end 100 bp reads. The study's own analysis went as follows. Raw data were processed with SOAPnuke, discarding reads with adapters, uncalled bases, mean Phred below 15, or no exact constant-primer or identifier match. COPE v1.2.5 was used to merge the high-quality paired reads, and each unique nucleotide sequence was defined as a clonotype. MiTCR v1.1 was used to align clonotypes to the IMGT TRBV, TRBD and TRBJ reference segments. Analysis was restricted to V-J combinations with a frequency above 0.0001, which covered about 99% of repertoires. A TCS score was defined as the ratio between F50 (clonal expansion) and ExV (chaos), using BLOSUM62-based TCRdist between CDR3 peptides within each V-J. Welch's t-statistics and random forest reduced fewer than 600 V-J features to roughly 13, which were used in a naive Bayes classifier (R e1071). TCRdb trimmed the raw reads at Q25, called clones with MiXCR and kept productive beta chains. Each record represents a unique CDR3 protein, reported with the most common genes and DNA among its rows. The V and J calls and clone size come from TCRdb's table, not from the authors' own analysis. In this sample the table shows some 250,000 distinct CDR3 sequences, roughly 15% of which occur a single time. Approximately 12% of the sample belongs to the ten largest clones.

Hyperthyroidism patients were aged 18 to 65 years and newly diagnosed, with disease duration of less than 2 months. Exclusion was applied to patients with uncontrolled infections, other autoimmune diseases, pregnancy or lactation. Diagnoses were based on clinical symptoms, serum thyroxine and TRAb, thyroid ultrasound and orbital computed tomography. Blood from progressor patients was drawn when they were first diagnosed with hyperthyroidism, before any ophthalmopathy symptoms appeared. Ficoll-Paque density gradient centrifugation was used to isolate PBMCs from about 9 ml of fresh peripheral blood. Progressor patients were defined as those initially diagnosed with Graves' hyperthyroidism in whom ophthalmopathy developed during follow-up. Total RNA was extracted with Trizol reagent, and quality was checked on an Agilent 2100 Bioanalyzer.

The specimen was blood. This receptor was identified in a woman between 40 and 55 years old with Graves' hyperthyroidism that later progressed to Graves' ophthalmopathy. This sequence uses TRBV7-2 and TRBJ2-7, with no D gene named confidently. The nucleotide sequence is TGTGCCAGCGAGTGGGCCGTCGGCGGTGAGCAGTACTTC. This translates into CASEWAVGGEQYF.